The 27 T cell receptor beta chains below were found in one sample sequenced in a study of CD8 T cells in ankylosing spondylitis. TCRdb reanalysed the 5' RACE reads using MiXCR and keeps one entry per CDR3 protein. The sample gives tens of thousands of distinct CDR3 sequences, over 5.5% of which show up once; 10% to 15% is in the top ten. The sequencing sample was made of blood, either unsorted or a sorted T cell fraction (not recorded which). The receptor source for this set is a male donor with ankylosing spondylitis or in good health (not recorded which).

This clonotype was seen ten or more times. V gene TRBV7-6 combines with J gene TRBJ2-2; TRBD1 aligns across 7 bases. The trim removed 1 base at V and 3 bases at J, leaving 2 bases unmatched. The CDR3 has 15 amino acids. From germline, CDR1 is SGHVS and CDR2 FNYEAQ. CDR3 residues: CASSLGTGYTGELFF. The CDR3 DNA reads TGTGCCAGCAGCTTAGGGACAGGATACACCGGGGAGCTGTTTTTT. The entire variable domain, with the rest obtained from reference TRBV7-6 and TRBJ2-2, is as follows: GAGVSQSPRYKVTKRGQDVALRCDPISGHVSLYWYRQALGQGPEFLTYFNYEAQQDKSGLPNDRFSAERPEGSISTLTIQRTEQRDSAMYRCASSLGTGYTGELFFGEGSRLTVL.

This clonotype occurred many times. This chain connects TRBV28 to TRBJ2-1, with 10 bases matching TRBD2. This CDR3 region has 15 residues. J lost 6 bases, V lost 6 bases, and 8 bases had no gene match. The germline CDR1 and CDR2 sequences are MDHEN and SYDVKM. In DNA form, the CDR3 reads TGTGCCAGCAGCTTAGTACTAGCGGGACTCAATGAGCAGTTCTTC. The encoded protein is CASSLVLAGLNEQFF.

This clonotype was picked up many times. The rearrangement uses TRBV5-5 and TRBJ1-5; 10 nucleotides line up with TRBD1. The CDR3 length is 17 residues. The germline V gene encodes CDR1 SGHKS and CDR2 YYEKEE (reference sequence). V lost 4 bases and J lost 1; bases outside the gene matches: 8. The CDR3 loop reads CASSPGTGVLSNQPQHF. The DNA for the CDR3 is TGTGCCAGCAGCCCCGGGACAGGGGTTTTAAGCAATCAGCCCCAGCATTTT.

This clonotype showed up many times. The CDR3 reads CSGLRSEQYF. Written as DNA, the CDR3 is TGCAGTGGGCTTAGGAGCGAGCAGTACTTC. V is TRBV20-1 and J is TRBJ2-7; no clear D. The CDR3 has 10 residues. Germline values: CDR1 DFQATT, CDR2 SNEGSKA (reference sequence). Trimming shortened V by 7 bases and J by 6 bases, and 10 bases separated the two germline ends.

This clonotype has at least ten counts. The chain joins TRBV5-1 to TRBJ2-1; weak D call: TRBD2 (5 bases). The CDR3 has 12 amino acids. Trimming cost V 5 bases and J 10 bases, with 13 bases left between them. The germline V gene encodes CDR1 SGHRS and CDR2 YFSETQ. As DNA, the CDR3 is TGCGCCAGCAGTCAACGAACGGGGGAGCAGTTCTTC. Translation: CASSQRTGEQFF.

This clonotype occurred many times. The chain couples TRBV10-3 to TRBJ2-7; D may be TRBD1 or TRBD2 (5 bases each). CDR1 and CDR2 from the germline V gene are ENHRY and SYGVKD. This CDR3 is built from 14 residues. The ends were cut back, 0 bases at V and 10 bases at J, with 16 bases in the middle. This CDR3 is CAISESAQAPGQYF. CDR3 DNA sequence: TGTGCCATCAGTGAGTCTGCACAGGCTCCGGGACAGTACTTC.

In this sample, this clonotype turned up many times. The chain is built from TRBV2 and TRBJ1-5; no clear D gene. Per germline, CDR1 SNHLY and CDR2 FYNNEI. The CDR3 loop spans 15 amino acids. Between the trimmed V and J ends, which lost 7 bases and 0 bases, there was a span of 13 bases. The CDR3 DNA reads as TGTGCCAGCATAGAAGGATCAAATAGCAATCAGCCCCAGCATTTT. Its translation: CASIEGSNSNQPQHF.

Many counts were recorded for this clonotype. V is TRBV20-1 and J is TRBJ1-2; D possibly corresponds to TRBD1 (6 bases). In germline, CDR1 is DFQATT, CDR2 SNEGSKA (reference sequence). V shed 3 bases and J shed 7 bases, with 12 bases lying between them. This CDR3 has 12 amino acids. The CDR3 region has the DNA TGCAGTGCTAGTCAACAGGGAAGTGGCTACACCTTC. It yields the protein CSASQQGSGYTF.

This clonotype was picked up many times. The V and J genes are TRBV20-1 and TRBJ2-1, with 13 bases identical to TRBD2. Germline assignment: CDR1 DFQATT and CDR2 SNEGSKA (reference sequence). The CDR3 spans 17 residues. V shed 8 bases and J 0 bases; nucleotides not matched to a gene: 10. In DNA, the CDR3 is TGCAGTACGCCAGCCCGGACTAGCGGGAGCTCCTACAATGAGCAGTTCTTC. Its protein is CSTPARTSGSSYNEQFF.

This clonotype was detected ten times or more. The rearrangement uses TRBV3-1 and TRBJ2-1; D call uncertain. CDR3 length: 14 residues. The germline V and J ends were trimmed by 0 bases and 6 bases, with 9 bases remaining between them. Germline CDR1 LGHDT, CDR2 YNNKEL (reference sequence). For the CDR3, the DNA is TGTGCCAGCAGCCAAGAGGGCCTCCCCAATGAGCAGTTCTTC. As protein: CASSQEGLPNEQFF.

The table lists this clonotype with many counts. In DNA, the CDR3 is TGCAGCGTTGGGGGACACCACACAGATACGCAGTATTTT. This translates into CSVGGHHTDTQYF. The chain links TRBV29-1 to TRBJ2-3; a weak D match, TRBD1 (6 bases). Trimming took 4 bases from V and 2 from J, leaving 10 bases between them. This CDR3 region has 13 residues. Germline lookup yields CDR1 SQVTM and CDR2 ANQGSEA.

This clonotype was seen at least ten times. In nucleotides, the CDR3 is TGTGCCAGCAGCTTAGGCAGGGGGAACACCGGGGAGCTGTTTTTT. Translating gives CASSLGRGNTGELFF. This chain joins TRBV7-2 and TRBJ2-2; tentative D call: TRBD1 (6 bases). The CDR3 is 15 amino acids. Trimming stripped 1 base from V and 1 base from J, with 7 bases between. Per germline, CDR1 SGHTA and CDR2 FQGNSA.

This clonotype was detected many times. The rearrangement links TRBV14 to TRBJ1-1; weak D call: TRBD1 (6 bases). The V gene's germline CDR1 is SGHDN and CDR2 FVKESK. The CDR3 length is 15 residues. The germline V and J ends were trimmed by 4 bases and 2 bases, with 14 bases remaining between them. Here the CDR3 reads CASSPLVQGNTEAFF. The DNA for the CDR3 is TGTGCCAGCAGCCCCCTAGTACAGGGCAACACTGAAGCTTTCTTT. The full variable domain, in which reference TRBV14 and TRBJ1-1 provide the parts outside the CDR3, is EAGVTQFPSHSVIEKGQTVTLRCDPISGHDNLYWYRRVMGKEIKFLLHFVKESKQDESGMPNNRFLAERTGGTYSTLKVQPAELEDSGVYFCASSPLVQGNTEAFFGQGTRLTVV.

This clonotype has at least ten counts. The chain employs TRBV25-1 and TRBJ2-1, with 7 bases lining up with TRBD2. V shed 5 bases, J shed 3 bases, and the junction held 10 bases outside the gene matches. Germline V gene lookup returns CDR1 MGHDK and CDR2 SYGVNS. The CDR3 contains 16 residues. The CDR3: CASSSSTSRDYNEQFF. In DNA, the CDR3 is TGTGCCAGCAGTTCCTCGACTAGCCGGGACTACAATGAGCAGTTCTTC.

This clonotype showed up many times. The chain employs TRBV5-1 and TRBJ2-3; the D gene is possibly TRBD1 (5 bases). Germline CDR1 SGHRS, CDR2 YFSETQ. V was trimmed by 5 bases and J by 4 bases, leaving 11 bases between them. The CDR3 covers 13 residues. The CDR3 region is CASRDSIADTQYF. Here the CDR3 DNA reads TGCGCCAGCAGAGACAGTATTGCAGATACGCAGTATTTT.

Many counts were recorded for this clonotype. The V call is TRBV4-2, the J call TRBJ2-1; the D gene could be TRBD1 or TRBD2 (7 bases each). Germline assignment: CDR1 LGHNA and CDR2 YNFKEQ. This CDR3 region has 16 residues. Trimming cost V 3 bases and J 9 bases, with 21 bases left between them. Written as DNA, the CDR3 is TGTGCCAGCAGCCAGATTATCGGGACAGCGGGAAGTGAGCAGTTCTTC. Amino acid sequence: CASSQIIGTAGSEQFF.

Many counts were recorded for this clonotype. The chain employs TRBV2 and TRBJ2-1; weak D call: TRBD1 (5 bases). Per germline, CDR1 SNHLY and CDR2 FYNNEI. The CDR3 contains 15 residues. Trimming pared 5 bases from V and 2 bases from J, leaving 13 bases between. The CDR3 nucleotides are TGTGCCAGCAGTCCTGACAGCTATCCCTACAATGAGCAGTTCTTC. It specifies CASSPDSYPYNEQFF.

Ten or more counts support this clonotype. The chain carries TRBV5-1 and TRBJ2-7, with no clear D. CDR1 is SGHRS and CDR2 is YFSETQ in the germline V gene. The CDR3 extends over 13 amino acids. Deletions cut 0 bases from V and 1 base from J, with 5 bases between. This CDR3 is CASSLDLSYEQYF. CDR3 nucleotides: TGCGCCAGCAGCTTGGACTTGTCCTACGAGCAGTACTTC.

This clonotype has a count of ten or more. The J gene is TRBJ2-1, the V gene TRBV7-2, with TRBD1 matching 8 bases. This CDR3 is 15 amino acids long. Germline values: CDR1 SGHTA, CDR2 FQGNSA. The V segment lost 4 bases and the J segment 10 bases; nucleotides outside the gene matches: 12. The CDR3 region is CASSSYLGTGYEQFF. In DNA, the CDR3 is TGTGCCAGCAGCTCCTACCTCGGGACAGGATACGAGCAGTTCTTC. Looking up the rest from reference TRBV7-2 and TRBJ2-1 gives the full variable domain: GAGVSQSPSNKVTEKGKDVELRCDPISGHTALYWYRQSLGQGLEFLIYFQGNSAPDKSGLPSDRFSAERTGGSVSTLTIQRTQQEDSAVYLCASSSYLGTGYEQFFGPGTRLTVL.

The chain joins TRBV11-2 to TRBJ2-3; 14 nucleotides align to TRBD2. Trimming at V came to 5 bases and at J to 0 bases, leaving 7 bases not matched to a gene. The CDR3 is 18 residues long. The germline gives CDR1 SGHAT, CDR2 FQNNGV. For the CDR3, the DNA is TGTGCCAGCAGCCTCAGACTAGCGGGGGGGCGGAGCACAGATACGCAGTATTTT. Translating it yields CASSLRLAGGRSTDTQYF.

This clonotype was counted many times. The chain has TRBV13 and TRBJ2-1, with TRBD1 matching over 8 bases. J gave up 9 bases and V 3 bases, and 4 bases lay outside the gene matches. The CDR3 has 13 amino acids. Germline CDR1 and CDR2: PRHDT and FYEKMQ (reference sequence). The CDR3 spells CASSFRGQSEQFF. DNA for the CDR3: TGTGCCAGCAGCTTCAGGGGGCAGTCTGAGCAGTTCTTC. Full variable domain (rest looked up from reference TRBV13 and TRBJ2-1): AAGVIQSPRHLIKEKRETATLKCYPIPRHDTVYWYQQGPGQDPQFLISFYEKMQSDKGSIPDRFSAQQFSDYHSELNMSSLELGDSALYFCASSFRGQSEQFFGPGTRLTVL.

This clonotype was observed many times. The rearrangement links TRBV29-1 to TRBJ2-5, with a weak D call TRBD2 (6 bases). This CDR3 has 15 amino acids. Trimming cost V 4 bases and J 5 bases, with 20 bases left between them. Germline V CDR1 and CDR2: SQVTM, ANQGSEA. CDR3 protein: CSVGVLAGTGETQYF. The CDR3 nucleotides are TGCAGCGTTGGGGTACTAGCAGGCACTGGCGAGACCCAGTACTTC.

This chain links TRBV5-4 with TRBJ2-3; TRBD2 might be the D (6 bases). Deletions cut 4 bases from V and 0 bases from J, with 12 bases between. Per germline, CDR1 SGHNT and CDR2 YYREEE (reference sequence). The CDR3 loop spans 15 amino acids. The CDR3 nucleotides are TGTGCCAGCAGCCCCGGAGGGAGTAGCACAGATACGCAGTATTTT. It specifies CASSPGGSSTDTQYF.

This clonotype occurred many times. The rearrangement links TRBV7-9 to TRBJ2-2, with D perhaps matching TRBD2 (5 bases). Germline V gene lookup returns CDR1 SEHNR and CDR2 FQNEAQ (reference sequence). CDR3 length equals 16 residues. The V end was cut by 5 bases, the J end by 3 bases, with 16 bases between. The CDR3 spells CASSPYWSGDTGELFF. The CDR3 DNA follows: TGTGCCAGCAGCCCATACTGGAGCGGCGACACCGGGGAGCTGTTTTTT.

This clonotype was counted ten times or more. The rearrangement joins TRBV29-1 to TRBJ2-2; the match to TRBD2 covers 12 bases. CDR1 and CDR2 (germline): SQVTM, ANQGSEA. The CDR3 runs to 15 residues. The J segment lost 6 bases and the V segment lost 4 bases, leaving 6 bases of the junction unmatched. DNA of the CDR3: TGCAGCGTTGGGCCTAGCGGGAGGGCCTCCGGGGAGCTGTTTTTT. Residues: CSVGPSGRASGELFF.

This clonotype was found many times. The CDR3: CASSDFADSHTGELFF. Written as DNA, the CDR3 is TGTGCCAGCAGTGATTTCGCGGACAGCCATACCGGGGAGCTGTTTTTT. The chain has TRBV2 and TRBJ2-2; a weak D match, TRBD1 (6 bases). With 3 bases removed from V and 5 bases from J, the gap between germline ends came to 16 bases. CDR3 length: 16 residues. CDR1 is SNHLY and CDR2 is FYNNEI in the germline V gene.

V usage is TRBV29-1 and J usage is TRBJ2-2, with 9 bases fitting TRBD1. V gave up 7 bases and J gave up 9 bases; unmatched junction bases: 9. This CDR3 spans 13 amino acids. Germline CDR1 SQVTM, CDR2 ANQGSEA. The DNA for the CDR3 is TGCAGCGCCCAGACAGGGGGGATGCGGGAGCTGTTTTTT. This translates into CSAQTGGMRELFF.